Described below is a single TCR beta chain sequence and its context. The sample is drawn from a study of CD8+ T cells in alopecia areata. After isolation, RNA underwent reverse transcription to generate cDNA as the sequencing template. Produced via immunoSEQ multiplex PCR; TCRdb's table is partial and in-frame only. The table includes 200,000 to 250,000 clones, over 60% detected once. Treatment noted: oral pan-JAK inhibitor, 5-10 mg twice daily. The sequencing here drew on CD4+ T cells sorted from blood, taken at week 4, from a patient treated with tofacitinib. The clonotype comes from a human donor with alopecia areata.

Written as DNA, the CDR3 is TGCAGCGTTGAAGTCACGGGAGATACGCAGTATTTT. The encoded protein is CSVEVTGDTQYF. The chain recombines TRBV29-1 with TRBJ2-3; no definite D call. The CDR3 has 12 amino acids. The V end lost 1 base, the J end lost 5 bases, and 7 bases lay between the germline ends. Germline V gene lookup returns CDR1 SQVTM and CDR2 ANQGSEA.